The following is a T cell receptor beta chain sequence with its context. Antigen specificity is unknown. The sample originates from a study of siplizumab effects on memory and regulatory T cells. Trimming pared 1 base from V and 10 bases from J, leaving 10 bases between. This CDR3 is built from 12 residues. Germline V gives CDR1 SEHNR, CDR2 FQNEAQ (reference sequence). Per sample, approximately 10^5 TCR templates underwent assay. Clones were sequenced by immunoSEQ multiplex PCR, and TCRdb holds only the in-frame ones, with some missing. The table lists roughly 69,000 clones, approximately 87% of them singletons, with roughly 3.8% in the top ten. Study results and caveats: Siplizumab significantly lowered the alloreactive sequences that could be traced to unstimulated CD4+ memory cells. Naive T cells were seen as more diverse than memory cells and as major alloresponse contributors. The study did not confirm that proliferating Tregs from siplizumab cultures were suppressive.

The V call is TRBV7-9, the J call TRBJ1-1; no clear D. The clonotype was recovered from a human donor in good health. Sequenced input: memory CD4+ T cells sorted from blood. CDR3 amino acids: CASSLELYGAFF. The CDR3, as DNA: TGTGCCAGCAGCTTAGAACTGTATGGAGCTTTCTTT.